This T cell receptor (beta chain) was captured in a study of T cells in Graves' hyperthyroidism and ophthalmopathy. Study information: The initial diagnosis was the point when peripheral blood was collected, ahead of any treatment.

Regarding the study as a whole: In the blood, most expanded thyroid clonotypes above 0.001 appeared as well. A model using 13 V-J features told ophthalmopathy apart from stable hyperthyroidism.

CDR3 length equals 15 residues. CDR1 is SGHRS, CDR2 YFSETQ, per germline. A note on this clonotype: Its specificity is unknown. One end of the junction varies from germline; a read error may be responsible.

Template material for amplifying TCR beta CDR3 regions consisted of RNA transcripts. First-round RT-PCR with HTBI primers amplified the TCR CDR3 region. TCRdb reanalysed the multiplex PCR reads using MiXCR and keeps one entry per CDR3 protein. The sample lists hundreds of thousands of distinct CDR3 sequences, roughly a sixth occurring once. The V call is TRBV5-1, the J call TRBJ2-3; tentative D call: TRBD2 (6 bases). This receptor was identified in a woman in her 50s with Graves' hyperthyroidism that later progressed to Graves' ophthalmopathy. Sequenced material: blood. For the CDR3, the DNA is TGCACCAGCAGCTTAACCGGGACTAGCACAGATACGCAGTATTTT. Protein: CTSSLTGTSTDTQYF.